This T cell receptor beta chain was recovered during a study of blood T cell repertoires in COVID-19. Everyone who took part was roughly 18 to 89 years old, and they came from about two dozen US areas. The repertoire was sequenced with immunoSEQ multiplex PCR; TCRdb's copy has only in-frame clones and lacks some. The sample carries hundreds of thousands of clones, about 88% recorded once. CDR1 and CDR2 from the germline V gene are LNHDA and SQIVND (reference sequence). The CDR3 is made up of 13 amino acids. V lost 7 bases, J lost 0 bases, and 6 bases lay in between. The receptor comes from a woman aged 25-40 years who had recovered from COVID-19. V gene TRBV19 combines with J gene TRBJ2-2; no definite D call. Material: PBMCs or T cells enriched from blood (not recorded which). The CDR3 nucleotides read TGTGCCAGTAACGGTGCGAACACCGGGGAGCTGTTTTTT. Translating it yields CASNGANTGELFF.